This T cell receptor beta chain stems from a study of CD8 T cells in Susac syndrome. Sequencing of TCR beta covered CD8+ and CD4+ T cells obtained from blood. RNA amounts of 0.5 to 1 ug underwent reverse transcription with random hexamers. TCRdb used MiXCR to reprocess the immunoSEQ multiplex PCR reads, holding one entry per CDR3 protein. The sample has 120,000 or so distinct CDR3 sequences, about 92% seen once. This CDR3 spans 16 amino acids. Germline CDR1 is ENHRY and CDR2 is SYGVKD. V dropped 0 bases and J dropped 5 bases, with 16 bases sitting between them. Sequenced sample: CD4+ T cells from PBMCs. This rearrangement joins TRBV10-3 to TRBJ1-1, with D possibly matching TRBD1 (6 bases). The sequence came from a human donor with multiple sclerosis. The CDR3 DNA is TGTGCCATCAGTGAGTCGAGTCTCGGAAGGGGGACTGAAGCTTTCTTT. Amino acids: CAISESSLGRGTEAFF.